Listed below are T cell receptor beta chains from one sample, sequenced in a study of T cells after yellow fever vaccination. TCRdb analysed the 5' RACE reads with MiXCR anew, one entry per CDR3 protein. Of about 340,000 distinct CDR3 sequences listed, 8% to 10% are singletons. The sequences come from PBMCs, collected on the day of the first yellow fever vaccination. The receptors originated from a man aged 18 to 30 who received the YFV17D yellow fever vaccine. Each CDR3 is given with its conserved first and last residue. D genes are given only for firm matches. Size values are once, few and many counts, or a class for expanded clones, and some rows have none.

abundance,j_gene,v_gene,d_gene,CDR3aa,CDR3nt
few,TRBJ2-3,TRBV6-2/TRBV6-3,.,CASSTLDSSTQYF,TGTGCCAGCAGTACCTTGGACTCCTCGACGCAGTATTTT
.,TRBJ2-1,TRBV12-3/TRBV12-4,.,CASSRDRGKTNEQFF,TGTGCCAGCAGCCGAGATAGGGGGAAAACGAATGAGCAGTTCTTC
few,TRBJ2-4,TRBV19,TRBD1,CASSIGTANIQYF,TGTGCCAGTAGTATCGGGACAGCAAACATTCAGTACTTC
many,TRBJ1-1,TRBV12-3/TRBV12-4,.,CASSSGSTEAFF,TGTGCCAGCAGTTCGGGGAGCACTGAAGCTTTCTTT
many,TRBJ1-4,TRBV24-1,.,CATSDPTVRKLFF,TGTGCCACCAGTGACCCGACAGTCAGAAAACTGTTTTTT
few,TRBJ1-5,TRBV10-1,.,CASRVQGYSNQPQHF,TGCGCCAGCAGGGTACAGGGTTATAGCAATCAGCCCCAGCATTTT
many,TRBJ1-1,TRBV28,TRBD1,CASRVTGTGGLSTEAFF,TGTGCCAGCCGAGTTACCGGGACAGGGGGACTTTCAACTGAAGCTTTCTTT
many,TRBJ1-2,TRBV27,.,CASSFGPNYGYTF,TGTGCCAGCAGTTTTGGGCCTAACTATGGCTACACCTTC
.,TRBJ1-5,TRBV20-1,.,CSARGQVDRQPQHF,TGCAGTGCTAGAGGACAGGTCGACCGTCAGCCCCAGCATTTT
few,TRBJ1-5,TRBV6-1,.,CASSVGARGQPQHF,TGTGCCAGCAGTGTGGGGGCCCGAGGCCAGCCCCAGCATTTT
.,TRBJ2-1,TRBV7-2,TRBD2,CASSLAGSGGTYNEQFF,TGTGCCAGCAGCTTAGCGGGTAGCGGGGGGACTTACAATGAGCAGTTCTTC
many,TRBJ2-1,TRBV24-1,.,CATSEGLASGEQFF,TGTGCCACCAGTGAGGGGTTAGCCTCCGGGGAGCAGTTCTTC
many,TRBJ2-1,TRBV18,TRBD1,CASSVGQGQSSYNEQFF,TGTGCCAGCTCAGTTGGACAGGGCCAAAGCTCCTACAATGAGCAGTTCTTC
many,TRBJ1-2,TRBV27,TRBD1,CASSLSPDRAGGYTF,TGTGCCAGCAGTTTATCCCCGGACAGGGCTGGGGGCTACACCTTC
many,TRBJ2-1,TRBV4-3,.,CASSPGTGVGEQFF,TGCGCCAGCAGCCCAGGGACCGGAGTCGGTGAGCAGTTCTTC
.,TRBJ2-5,TRBV19,TRBD2,CASSPRLAGRQETQYF,TGTGCCAGTAGTCCTCGACTAGCGGGGCGCCAAGAGACCCAGTACTTC
few,TRBJ1-1,TRBV9,TRBD1,CASSARGTTEAFF,TGTGCCAGCAGCGCCAGGGGGACTACTGAAGCTTTCTTT
.,TRBJ2-7,TRBV20-1,.,CSAPRGSYEQYF,TGCAGTGCACCGAGGGGTTCCTACGAGCAGTACTTC
.,TRBJ2-2,TRBV5-1,.,CASSYLRVATGELFF,TGCGCCAGCAGCTACCTCCGGGTAGCCACCGGGGAGCTGTTTTTT
.,TRBJ2-5,TRBV10-2,TRBD2,CASSELLLAGRAETQYF,TGCGCCAGCAGTGAGCTCCTACTAGCGGGGAGGGCAGAGACCCAGTACTTC
few,TRBJ1-1,TRBV5-1,TRBD1,CASMVGTGGFTEAFF,TGCGCCAGTATGGTCGGGACAGGGGGATTCACTGAAGCTTTCTTT
.,TRBJ2-1,TRBV5-4,.,CASSSIWTATNEQFF,TGTGCCAGCAGCTCTATATGGACTGCTACTAATGAGCAGTTCTTC
.,TRBJ1-2,TRBV6-2/TRBV6-3,.,CASSYIAYGYTF,TGTGCCAGCAGTTACATCGCATATGGCTACACCTTC
.,TRBJ2-4,TRBV15,.,CATSRPEAKNIQYF,TGTGCCACCAGCAGACCCGAGGCCAAAAACATTCAGTACTTC
.,TRBJ1-2,TRBV5-1,TRBD1,CASRRDRGRSGYTF,TGCGCCAGCAGGCGAGACAGGGGAAGGAGTGGCTACACCTTC
.,TRBJ2-3,TRBV29-1,.,CSVPRQGGTDTQYF,TGCAGCGTACCCAGGCAGGGTGGGACAGATACGCAGTATTTT
many,TRBJ2-1,TRBV5-1,TRBD2,CASSLTSGGAWDEQFF,TGCGCCAGCAGCTTGACCAGCGGGGGGGCCTGGGATGAGCAGTTCTTC
few,TRBJ2-1,TRBV4-1,TRBD1,CASTRDRVYNEQFF,TGCGCCAGCACCAGGGACAGGGTCTACAATGAGCAGTTCTTC
few,TRBJ2-5,TRBV5-1,TRBD1,CASSKNRGLEETQYF,TGCGCCAGCAGCAAAAACAGGGGGCTGGAGGAGACCCAGTACTTC
.,TRBJ1-5,TRBV20-1,.,CSARTLGQSGKPQHF,TGCAGTGCTAGAACCCTAGGACAGTCTGGGAAGCCCCAGCATTTT
.,TRBJ2-1,TRBV3-1,TRBD2,CASWLAGHSYNEQFF,TGTGCCTCCTGGCTAGCGGGGCACTCCTACAATGAGCAGTTCTTC
many,TRBJ2-3,TRBV7-2,.,CASSLVGRHPDTQYF,TGTGCCAGCAGCTTAGTGGGACGACACCCAGATACGCAGTATTTT